This T cell receptor beta chain derives from a study of shared clonotypes between healthy human individuals. Regarding this clone: What it recognizes is unknown. Within the sample, other DNA sequences also encode this same CDR3.

Trimming stripped 6 bases from V and 4 bases from J, with 10 bases between. CDR3 length equals 13 residues. CDR1 and CDR2 (germline): MDHEN, SYDVKM. Donors comprised only Caucasian adults living in Nashville, Tennessee. The study's findings and limits: When naive CD4 clonotypes were compared across several donors, about 4.8% were shared. The genetic and exposure-history diversity represented was limited by few donors. Non-shared clonotypes displayed generation probabilities falling below those of clonotypes present in all four donors.

Profiling relied on immunoSEQ multiplex PCR, and the TCRdb table lists in-frame clones only, not all of them. The sample lists around 2.5 million clones, approximately 93% occurring once. This sequence originates from a man aged 18 to 29 in good health. Some clones in this sample may be carry-over from other donors' samples. The specimen was naive CD4+ T cells from PBMCs. Subset defined: CD45RA+ positively selected. The chain combines TRBV28 with TRBJ1-3; D gene uncertain. The DNA for the CDR3 is TGTGCCAGCAGCTTACCCCAAGGAAACACCATATATTTT. Amino acids: CASSLPQGNTIYF.